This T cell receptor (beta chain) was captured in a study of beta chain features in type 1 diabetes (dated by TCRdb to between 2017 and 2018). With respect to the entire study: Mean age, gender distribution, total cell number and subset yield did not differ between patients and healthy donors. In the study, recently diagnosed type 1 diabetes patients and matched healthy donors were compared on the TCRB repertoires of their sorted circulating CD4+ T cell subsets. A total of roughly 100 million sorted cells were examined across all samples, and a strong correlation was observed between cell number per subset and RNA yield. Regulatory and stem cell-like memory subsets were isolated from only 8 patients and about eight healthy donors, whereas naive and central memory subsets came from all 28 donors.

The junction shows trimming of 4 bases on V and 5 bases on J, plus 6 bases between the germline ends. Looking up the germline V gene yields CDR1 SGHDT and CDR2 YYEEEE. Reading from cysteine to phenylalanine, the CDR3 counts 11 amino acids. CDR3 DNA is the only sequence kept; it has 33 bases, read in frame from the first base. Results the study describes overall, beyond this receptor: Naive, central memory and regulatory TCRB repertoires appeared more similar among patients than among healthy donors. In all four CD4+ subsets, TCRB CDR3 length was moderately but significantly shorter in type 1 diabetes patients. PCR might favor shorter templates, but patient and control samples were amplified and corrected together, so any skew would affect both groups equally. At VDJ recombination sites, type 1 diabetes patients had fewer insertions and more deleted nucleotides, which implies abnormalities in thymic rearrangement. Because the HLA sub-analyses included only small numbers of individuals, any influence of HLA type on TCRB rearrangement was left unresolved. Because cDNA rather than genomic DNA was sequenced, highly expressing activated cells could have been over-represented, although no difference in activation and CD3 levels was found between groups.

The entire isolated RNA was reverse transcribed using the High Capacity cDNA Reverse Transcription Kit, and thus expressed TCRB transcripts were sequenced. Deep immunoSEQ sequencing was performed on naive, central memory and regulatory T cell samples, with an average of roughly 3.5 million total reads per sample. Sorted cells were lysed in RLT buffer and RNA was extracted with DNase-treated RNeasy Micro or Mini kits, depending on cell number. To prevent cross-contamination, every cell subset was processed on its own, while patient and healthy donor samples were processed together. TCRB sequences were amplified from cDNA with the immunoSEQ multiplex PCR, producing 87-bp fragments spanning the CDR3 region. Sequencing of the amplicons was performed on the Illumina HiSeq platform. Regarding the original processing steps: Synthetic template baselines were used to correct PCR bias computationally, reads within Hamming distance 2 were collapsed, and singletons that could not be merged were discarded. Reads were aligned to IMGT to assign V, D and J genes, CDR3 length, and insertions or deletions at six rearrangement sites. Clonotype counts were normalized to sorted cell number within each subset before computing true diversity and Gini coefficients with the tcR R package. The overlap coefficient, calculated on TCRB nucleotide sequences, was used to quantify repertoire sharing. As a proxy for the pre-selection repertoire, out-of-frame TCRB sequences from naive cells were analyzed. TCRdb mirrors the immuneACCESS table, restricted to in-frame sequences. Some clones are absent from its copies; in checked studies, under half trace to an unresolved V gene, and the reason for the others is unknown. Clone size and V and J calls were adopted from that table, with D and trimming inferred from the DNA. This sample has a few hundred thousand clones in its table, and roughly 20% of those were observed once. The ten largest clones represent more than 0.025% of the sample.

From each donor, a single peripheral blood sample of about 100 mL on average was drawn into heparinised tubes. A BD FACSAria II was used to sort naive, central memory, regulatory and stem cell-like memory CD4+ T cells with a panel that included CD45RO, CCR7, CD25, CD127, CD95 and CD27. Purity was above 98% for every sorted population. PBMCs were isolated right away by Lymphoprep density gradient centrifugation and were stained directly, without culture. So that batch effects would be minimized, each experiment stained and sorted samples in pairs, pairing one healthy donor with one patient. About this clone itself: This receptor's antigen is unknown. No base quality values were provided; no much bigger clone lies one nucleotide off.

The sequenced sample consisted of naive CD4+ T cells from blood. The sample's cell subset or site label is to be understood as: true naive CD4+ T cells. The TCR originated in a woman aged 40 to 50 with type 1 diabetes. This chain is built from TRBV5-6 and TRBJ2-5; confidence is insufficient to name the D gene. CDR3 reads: CASSVGETQYF. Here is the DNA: TGTGCCAGCAGCGTCGGGGAGACCCAGTACTTC.